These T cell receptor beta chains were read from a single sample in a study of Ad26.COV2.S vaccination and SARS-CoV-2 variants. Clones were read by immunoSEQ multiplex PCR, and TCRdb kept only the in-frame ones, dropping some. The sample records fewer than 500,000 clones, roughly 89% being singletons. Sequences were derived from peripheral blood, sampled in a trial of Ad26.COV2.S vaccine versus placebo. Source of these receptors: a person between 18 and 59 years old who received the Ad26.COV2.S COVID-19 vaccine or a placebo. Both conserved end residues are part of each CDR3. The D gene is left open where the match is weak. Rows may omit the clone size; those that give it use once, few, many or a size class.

DNA: TGCGCCAGCAGTCTGGGACAGTCTCTCTATGGCTACACCTTC
CDR3: CASSLGQSLYGYTF
D: TRBD1
size: -
J: TRBJ1-2
V: TRBV5-1

DNA: TGCAGCGTTGATTTCCTGGGCAGGGCCTCCTACAATGAGCAGTTCTTC
CDR3: CSVDFLGRASYNEQFF
D: -
size: once
J: TRBJ2-1
V: TRBV29-1

DNA: TGCAGCGTTAGGGACAGTAAGACCGGGGAGCTGTTTTTT
CDR3: CSVRDSKTGELFF
D: TRBD1
size: -
J: TRBJ2-2
V: TRBV29-1

DNA: TGCGCCAGCAGCTTGGCGGGACTAGTCGGAGAGACCCAGTACTTC
CDR3: CASSLAGLVGETQYF
D: TRBD2
size: -
J: TRBJ2-5
V: TRBV5-1

DNA: TGTGCCAGCAGCCACTCGACCAGACCAAACACTGAAGCTTTCTTT
CDR3: CASSHSTRPNTEAFF
D: -
size: -
J: TRBJ1-1
V: TRBV3-1/TRBV3-2

DNA: TGTGCCAGCAGTTACCGGAGGCCCGGAAACACCATATATTTT
CDR3: CASSYRRPGNTIYF
D: -
size: -
J: TRBJ1-3
V: TRBV6-2/TRBV6-3

DNA: TGTGCCAGCAGCTTGGGGGTTTTGGGGGTTATGACCGGGGAGCTGTTTTTT
CDR3: CASSLGVLGVMTGELFF
D: -
size: -
J: TRBJ2-2
V: TRBV5-5

DNA: TGTGCCTGGACCGTTGGAGGGATCTATGGCTACACCTTC
CDR3: CAWTVGGIYGYTF
D: -
size: -
J: TRBJ1-2
V: TRBV30

DNA: TGTGCCAGCAGCCCTATCCTAGCGGGAGGGCCCAATGAGCAGTTCTTC
CDR3: CASSPILAGGPNEQFF
D: TRBD2
size: once
J: TRBJ2-1
V: TRBV9

DNA: TGTGCCAGCAGCTTACTTAAAACAGGGGTTAGGGGAGGCTACACCTTC
CDR3: CASSLLKTGVRGGYTF
D: TRBD1
size: -
J: TRBJ1-2
V: TRBV11-2

DNA: TGTGCCAGCAGCCGCGGACGGTCCTACGAGCAGTACTTC
CDR3: CASSRGRSYEQYF
D: -
size: -
J: TRBJ2-7
V: TRBV5-6

DNA: TGTGCCAGCAGCCAACGACTGGGAGAGTATGATAATGAGCAGTTCTTC
CDR3: CASSQRLGEYDNEQFF
D: -
size: -
J: TRBJ2-1
V: TRBV7-9

DNA: TGTGCCAGCAGCCCGTCCTCAGGACTGGCCTATAATTCACCCCTCCACTTT
CDR3: CASSPSSGLAYNSPLHF
D: -
size: -
J: TRBJ1-6
V: TRBV7-2

DNA: TGTGCCAGCAGCGGACTAGCGGGGTACAATGAGCAGTTCTTC
CDR3: CASSGLAGYNEQFF
D: TRBD2
size: -
J: TRBJ2-1
V: TRBV11-2

DNA: TGTGCCAGCAGTCTGGACAGGGCCCATCCCCAGCATTTT
CDR3: CASSLDRAHPQHF
D: TRBD1
size: -
J: TRBJ1-5
V: TRBV6-2/TRBV6-3

DNA: TGTGCCAGCAGCTTAGCAACAGGGCCCCAGCATTTT
CDR3: CASSLATGPQHF
D: -
size: -
J: TRBJ1-5
V: TRBV7-9

DNA: TGTGCCAGCAGCTTAGCTAGACTAGCGGGGGGGCCCGTGGCATATACGCAGTATTTT
CDR3: CASSLARLAGGPVAYTQYF
D: TRBD2
size: -
J: TRBJ2-3
V: TRBV7-8

DNA: TGTGCCAGCAGTCTGACAGGGGTGTTACTAGCCAAAAACATTCAGTACTTC
CDR3: CASSLTGVLLAKNIQYF
D: TRBD1
size: -
J: TRBJ2-4
V: TRBV2

DNA: TGTGCCAGCAGGTACCTCGGAAACACCATATATTTT
CDR3: CASRYLGNTIYF
D: -
size: -
J: TRBJ1-3
V: TRBV11-2

DNA: TGCGCCAGCAGTGATCCGGGACTAGCCCCATATACGCAGTATTTT
CDR3: CASSDPGLAPYTQYF
D: TRBD2
size: -
J: TRBJ2-3
V: TRBV10-1

DNA: TGCAGTGTCAGGAAGGAAAATGAGCAGTTCTTC
CDR3: CSVRKENEQFF
D: -
size: -
J: TRBJ2-1
V: TRBV20-1

DNA: TGTGCCAGCAGCGTAGCCGGGGGGGCAGTCGAGACCCAGTACTTC
CDR3: CASSVAGGAVETQYF
D: TRBD2
size: -
J: TRBJ2-5
V: TRBV9

DNA: TGTGCCAGCAGCTCCGACCAGGGGGCTGAAAAACTGTTTTTT
CDR3: CASSSDQGAEKLFF
D: TRBD1
size: -
J: TRBJ1-4
V: TRBV5-6

DNA: TGTGCCAGCAGGGGGGACTTTAGCTATGGCTACACCTTC
CDR3: CASRGDFSYGYTF
D: -
size: -
J: TRBJ1-2
V: TRBV2

DNA: TGCGCCAGCAGCCAACAAAATACGCAGTATTTT
CDR3: CASSQQNTQYF
D: -
size: -
J: TRBJ2-3
V: TRBV4-1

DNA: TGTGCCAGCAGTTCCCTATCGACAGGGAGGTTAGGGACTAATGAAAAACTGTTTTTT
CDR3: CASSSLSTGRLGTNEKLFF
D: TRBD1
size: -
J: TRBJ1-4
V: TRBV28

DNA: TGTGCCAGCAGTGAGCAGGGGAGGGGCAACGAGCAGTACTTC
CDR3: CASSEQGRGNEQYF
D: -
size: -
J: TRBJ2-7
V: TRBV2

DNA: TGTGCCAGCAGGTGGACAGGGACCACTGAAGCTTTCTTT
CDR3: CASRWTGTTEAFF
D: TRBD1
size: -
J: TRBJ1-1
V: TRBV2

DNA: TGTGCCAGCAGCTTAGCAGTCTCTGGAAACACCATATATTTT
CDR3: CASSLAVSGNTIYF
D: -
size: -
J: TRBJ1-3
V: TRBV7-2

DNA: TGTGCCAGCAGCCCACAGTGGGGAGCGGGCACTGAAGCTTTCTTT
CDR3: CASSPQWGAGTEAFF
D: -
size: once
J: TRBJ1-1
V: TRBV3-1/TRBV3-2

DNA: TGTGCCAGCAGTTTATTTGACGATAGCACAGATACGCAGTATTTT
CDR3: CASSLFDDSTDTQYF
D: -
size: -
J: TRBJ2-3
V: TRBV27

DNA: TGCGCCAAGAAAACCCCCCGACAGTTCGAGAGCTGGGAAGCTTTCTTT
CDR3: CAKKTPRQFESWEAFF
D: -
size: -
J: TRBJ1-1
V: TRBV5-1

DNA: TGTGCCAGCAGTGATCTGCGCGGCACCGGGGAGCTGTTTTTT
CDR3: CASSDLRGTGELFF
D: -
size: -
J: TRBJ2-2
V: TRBV2

DNA: TGTGCCAGCAGTTACGGGTGGGGGGGCTCCTACGAGCAGTACTTC
CDR3: CASSYGWGGSYEQYF
D: TRBD2
size: -
J: TRBJ2-7
V: TRBV6-5

DNA: TGTGCCAGCAGTCCAGACAGGGGAAGCGATACGCAGTATTTT
CDR3: CASSPDRGSDTQYF
D: TRBD1
size: -
J: TRBJ2-3
V: TRBV6-4

DNA: TGCAGCGTTAGCTCTGGGGCCAACGTCCTGACTTTC
CDR3: CSVSSGANVLTF
D: -
size: -
J: TRBJ2-6
V: TRBV29-1

DNA: TGTGCCAGCAGCTTGGACAGGGGGCAAAAGACCCAGTACTTC
CDR3: CASSLDRGQKTQYF
D: TRBD1
size: -
J: TRBJ2-5
V: TRBV7-2

DNA: TGTGCCATCAGTGTATCCCCGAAAGGACAGCAAGAGACCCAGTACTTC
CDR3: CAISVSPKGQQETQYF
D: -
size: -
J: TRBJ2-5
V: TRBV10-3

DNA: TGTGCCAGCAGCGTAGTACAGGGGACAGCTTTCTTT
CDR3: CASSVVQGTAFF
D: TRBD1
size: -
J: TRBJ1-1
V: TRBV9

DNA: TGTGCCACCAGCAGAGATTTGGGTAACCCACTTCGGACCGGGGAGCTGTTTTTT
CDR3: CATSRDLGNPLRTGELFF
D: -
size: -
J: TRBJ2-2
V: TRBV15

DNA: TGTGCCAGCAGTTTAGTTCATGTTACGCAGTATTTT
CDR3: CASSLVHVTQYF
D: -
size: -
J: TRBJ2-3
V: TRBV12-3/TRBV12-4

DNA: TGCGCCAGCAGCCAAGAGGGCAGATATGGCTACACCTTC
CDR3: CASSQEGRYGYTF
D: -
size: few
J: TRBJ1-2
V: TRBV4-1

DNA: TGTGCCAGCGGGACTAGCGGAAAAGAGACCCAGTACTTC
CDR3: CASGTSGKETQYF
D: TRBD2
size: -
J: TRBJ2-5
V: TRBV19

DNA: TGCGCCAGCAGCTTGGGCGGCGCAGCAATCACAGATACGCAGTATTTT
CDR3: CASSLGGAAITDTQYF
D: -
size: -
J: TRBJ2-3
V: TRBV5-1

DNA: TGTGCCAGCAGTCCGACAGGGACGAACACCGGGGAGCTGTTTTTT
CDR3: CASSPTGTNTGELFF
D: TRBD1
size: once
J: TRBJ2-2
V: TRBV7-2

DNA: TGTGCCAGCAGCCAAGGCTTGGGACTAGCGGACTACAATGAGCAGTTCTTC
CDR3: CASSQGLGLADYNEQFF
D: TRBD2
size: -
J: TRBJ2-1
V: TRBV4-2

DNA: TGTGCCAGCAGCGCAAGAGCGGGGAACACCGGGGAGCTGTTTTTT
CDR3: CASSARAGNTGELFF
D: -
size: -
J: TRBJ2-2
V: TRBV9

DNA: TGCGCCAGCAGCCAGATGACGGCGGGTGTAGATACGCAGTATTTT
CDR3: CASSQMTAGVDTQYF
D: -
size: -
J: TRBJ2-3
V: TRBV4-1

DNA: TGTGCCAGCAGCCAAGGGGGGAATCAGCCCCAGCATTTT
CDR3: CASSQGGNQPQHF
D: -
size: -
J: TRBJ1-5
V: TRBV3-1/TRBV3-2

DNA: TGTGCCAGCAGCTTGACGACAGGGCTGACAACTAATGAAAAACTGTTTTTT
CDR3: CASSLTTGLTTNEKLFF
D: TRBD1
size: -
J: TRBJ1-4
V: TRBV5-6

DNA: TGTGCCAGCTCACCACGCTTGGGCAGCGTTGGCTACACCTTC
CDR3: CASSPRLGSVGYTF
D: -
size: few
J: TRBJ1-2
V: TRBV18

DNA: TGTGCCAGCAGTTTAGCCAATCGGAGAGATACGCAGTATTTT
CDR3: CASSLANRRDTQYF
D: -
size: -
J: TRBJ2-3
V: TRBV28

DNA: TGTGCCAGCGGGACAGGGTGGTACGAGCAGTACTTC
CDR3: CASGTGWYEQYF
D: TRBD1
size: -
J: TRBJ2-7
V: TRBV2